This TCR beta chain is drawn from a study of blood T cell repertoires in COVID-19 (dated by TCRdb to 2018 to 2020). Notes on the research overall: Samples from collaborators originated in the United States, Italy and Spain and spanned both the acute and convalescent phases of COVID-19. Deeply sampled blood TCRbeta repertoires from subjects exposed to, actively infected with, or recovered from COVID-19 were included in the dataset. The repertoires were made available in a free public database intended to serve as a resource for research on the immune response to SARS-CoV-2. Where available, HLA class I and class II types were obtained from metadata supplied by the sample provider rather than from assay-based typing. The material from the prospective study consisted of cDNA or gDNA derived from T cells, B-cell-depleted T cells, or PBMCs. Sample metadata almost always included a de-identified subject ID, COVID-19 status, age in years and sex. The samples were drawn from the first 160 participants of the ongoing ImmuneRACE study and from 1,254 subjects provided by 6 global collaborators.

The CDR3 starts with the cysteine, ends with the phenylalanine, and has 14 residues. Only the CDR3 DNA is retained, 42 bases long and in frame from the first base. V is clipped by 0 bases and J by 1 base, and the sequence between their germline boundaries is 7 bases long. The germline V gene supplies CDR1 SGHRS and CDR2 YFSETQ. Points the paper makes about the study in general: The quantity of clinical and demographic metadata differed by source and by participant and was supplied without curation.

TCRbeta CDR3 regions were amplified from genomic DNA using the immunoSEQ Assay, a bias-controlled multiplex PCR. The study's own analysis went as follows. The number of nucleated cells in each sample was estimated by amplification of reference gene primers within the assay. To quantify the absolute abundance of each unique TCRbeta CDR3 rearrangement, sequence reads were collapsed and filtered. Productive Simpson clonality was computed per sample as the square root of Simpson's diversity index over productive rearrangements. TCRdb limited this immuneACCESS table to in-frame rearrangements with V and J called. A share of clones is missing; checked studies link under half to unresolved V genes, and the rest is unexplained. The DNA was the basis for D and trimming; V, J and clone size are from that table. Recorded for this sample are hundreds of thousands of clones; 80% to 90% of them occurred a single time. The leading ten clones occupy approximately 4.8% of the sample.

A word on this clone: No cognate antigen has been identified for it. Base qualities are missing; no much larger clone stands one base away. Other DNA sequences in the same sample also yield this CDR3.

Participants in the prospective study were aged roughly 18 to 95 years, lived in 20 to 25 United States geographic areas, and enrolled through a virtual design. Cohort assignment in the prospective study relied on participant-reported clinical history from a screening survey and a study questionnaire. Exposed participants had been in contact, within 2 weeks of entering the study, with a person who had a PCR-confirmed or clinician-diagnosed case of COVID-19. Each participant in the prospective study had whole blood, serum and a nasopharyngeal or oropharyngeal swab collected by mobile phlebotomists. Prospective study participants could optionally give additional blood draws and questionnaires over an approximately 2-month period. Before DNA extraction, prospective study blood samples were shipped either frozen or at room temperature.

Sequenced input: PBMCs or T cells enriched from blood (not recorded which). The V gene is TRBV5-1 and the J gene is TRBJ1-1; no D gene call is confident. The receptor comes from a woman aged 45 to 65 who had been exposed to COVID-19. The sequence in DNA is TGCGCCAGCAGCTTGGGGGGAGGGAACACTGAAGCTTTCTTT. Its coded protein is CASSLGGGNTEAFF.